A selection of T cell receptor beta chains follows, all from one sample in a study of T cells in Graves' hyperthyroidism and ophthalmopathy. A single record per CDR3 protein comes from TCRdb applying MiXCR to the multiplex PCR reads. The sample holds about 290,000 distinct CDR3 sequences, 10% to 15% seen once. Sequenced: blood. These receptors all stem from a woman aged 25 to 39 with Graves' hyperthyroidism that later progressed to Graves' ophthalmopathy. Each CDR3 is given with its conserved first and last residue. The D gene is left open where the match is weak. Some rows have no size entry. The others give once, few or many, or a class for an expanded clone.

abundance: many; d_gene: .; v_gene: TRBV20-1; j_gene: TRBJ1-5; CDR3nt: TGCAGTGCTATGGGGGACTTATTCAATCAGCCCCAGCATTTT; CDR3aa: CSAMGDLFNQPQHF
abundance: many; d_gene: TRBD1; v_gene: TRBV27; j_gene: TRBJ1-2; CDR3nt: TGTGCCAGCAGGACAGGGGACTATGGCTACACCTTC; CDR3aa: CASRTGDYGYTF
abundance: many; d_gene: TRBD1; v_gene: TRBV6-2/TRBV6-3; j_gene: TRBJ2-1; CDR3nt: TGTGCCAGCAGTAGGGACAGGGGGCGCCGGGGCAATGAGCAGTTCTTC; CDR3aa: CASSRDRGRRGNEQFF
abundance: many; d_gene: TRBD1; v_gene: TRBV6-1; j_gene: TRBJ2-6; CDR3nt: TGTGCCAGCAGTTCTGTAATCCCGGGACAGGGCTACGTTGGGGCCAACGTCCTGACTTTC; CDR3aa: CASSSVIPGQGYVGANVLTF
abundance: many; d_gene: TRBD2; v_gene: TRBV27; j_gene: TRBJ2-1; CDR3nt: TGTGCCAGCAGTCCCTTGGGACTAGCTACGTACAATGAGCAGTTCTTC; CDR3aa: CASSPLGLATYNEQFF
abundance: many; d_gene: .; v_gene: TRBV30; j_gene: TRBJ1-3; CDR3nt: TGTGCCTGGGCGGGCAGGGACACTGGAAACACCATATATTTT; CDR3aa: CAWAGRDTGNTIYF
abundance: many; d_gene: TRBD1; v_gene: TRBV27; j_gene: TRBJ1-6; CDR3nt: TGTGCCAGCAGTTTATCGGGGACAGTGCATTCACCCCTCCACTTT; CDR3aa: CASSLSGTVHSPLHF
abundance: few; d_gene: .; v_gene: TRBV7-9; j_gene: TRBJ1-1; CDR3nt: TGTGCCAGCAGCTTAATGAGGGGAGGAGGGACTGAAGCTTTCTTT; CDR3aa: CASSLMRGGGTEAFF
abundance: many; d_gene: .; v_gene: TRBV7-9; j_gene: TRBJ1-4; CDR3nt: TGTGCCAGCAGCCCTCTCAAACAGGGAAGTGAAAAACTGTTTTTT; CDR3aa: CASSPLKQGSEKLFF
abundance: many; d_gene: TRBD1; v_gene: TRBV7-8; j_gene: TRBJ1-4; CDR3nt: TGTGCCAGCAGCTTAGACCCAGGGGGCAGCGCTAATGAAAAACTGTTTTTT; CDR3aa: CASSLDPGGSANEKLFF
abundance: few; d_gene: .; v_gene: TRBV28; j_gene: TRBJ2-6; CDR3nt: TGTGCCAGCAGTTTGGGGGAGGTGGCTGGGGCCAACGTCCTGACTTTC; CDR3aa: CASSLGEVAGANVLTF
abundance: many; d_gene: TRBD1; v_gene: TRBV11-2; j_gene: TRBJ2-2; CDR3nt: TGTGCCAGCAGCAGGACGAGGGGGCTGGCCGGGGAGCTGTTTTTT; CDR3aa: CASSRTRGLAGELFF
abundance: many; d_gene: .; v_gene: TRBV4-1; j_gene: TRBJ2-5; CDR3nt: TGCGCCAGCAGCCGGACCCAACAAGACAGGTTGGGAGAGACCCAGTACTTC; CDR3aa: CASSRTQQDRLGETQYF
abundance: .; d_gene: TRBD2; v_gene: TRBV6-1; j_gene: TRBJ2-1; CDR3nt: TGTGCCAGCAATCCAGCGGGAGGGCCCAATGAGCAGTTCTTC; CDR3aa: CASNPAGGPNEQFF
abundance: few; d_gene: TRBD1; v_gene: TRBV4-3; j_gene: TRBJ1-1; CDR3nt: TGCGCCAGCAGCCAAGGAAGGGACAGGCCCCCTGAAGCTTTCTTT; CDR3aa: CASSQGRDRPPEAFF
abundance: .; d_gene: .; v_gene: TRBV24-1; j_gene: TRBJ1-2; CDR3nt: TGTGCCACCAGTGATTATAACTATGGCTGCACCTTC; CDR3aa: CATSDYNYGCTF
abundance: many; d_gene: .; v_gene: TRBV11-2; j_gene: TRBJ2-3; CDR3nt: TGTGCCAGCAGCTTCCCAGCTACTAGCACAGATACGCAGTATTTT; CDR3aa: CASSFPATSTDTQYF
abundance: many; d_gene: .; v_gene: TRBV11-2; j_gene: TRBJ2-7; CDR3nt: TGTGCCAGCAGCTTAGTCGGCTCAACCTACGAGCAGTACTTC; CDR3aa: CASSLVGSTYEQYF
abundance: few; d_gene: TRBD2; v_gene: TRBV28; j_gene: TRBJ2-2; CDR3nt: TGTGCCAGCAGTAAACACAGACTAGCGGGAAAAAACACCGGGGAGCTGTTTTTT; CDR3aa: CASSKHRLAGKNTGELFF
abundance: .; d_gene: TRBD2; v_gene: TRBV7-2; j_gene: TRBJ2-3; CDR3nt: TGTGCCAGCAGCAGAATAGCGGGAGCGGACGATACGCAGTATTTT; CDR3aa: CASSRIAGADDTQYF
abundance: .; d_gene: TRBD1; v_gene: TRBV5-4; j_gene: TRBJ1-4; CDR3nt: TGTGCCAGCAGCACCTGGGACAGCGAGAGGGATGAAAAACTGTTTTTT; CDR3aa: CASSTWDSERDEKLFF
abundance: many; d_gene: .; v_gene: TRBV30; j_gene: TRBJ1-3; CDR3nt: TGTGCCTGGAGTGTAGGCTCTGGAAACACCATATATTTT; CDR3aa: CAWSVGSGNTIYF
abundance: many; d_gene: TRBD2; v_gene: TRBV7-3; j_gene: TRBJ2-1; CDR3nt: TGTGCCAGCAGCAAACTAGCGGGAGGGCCTGGGGATGAGCAGTTCTTC; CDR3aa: CASSKLAGGPGDEQFF
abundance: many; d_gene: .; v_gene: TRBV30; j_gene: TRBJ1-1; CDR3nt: TGTGCCTGGAGTGTACAATGGGGCACTGAAGCTTTCTTT; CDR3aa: CAWSVQWGTEAFF
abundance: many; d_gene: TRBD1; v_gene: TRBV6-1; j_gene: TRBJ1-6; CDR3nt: TGTGCCAGCATTCTTAGGACAGGGGATTCACCCCTCCACTTT; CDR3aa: CASILRTGDSPLHF
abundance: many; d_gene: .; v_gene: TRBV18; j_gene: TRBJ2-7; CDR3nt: TGTGCCAGCTCACCTCGGGACTGGTCCTACGAGCAGTACTTC; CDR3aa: CASSPRDWSYEQYF